These 6 T cell receptor beta chains share one sample of origin, sequenced in a study of blood T cell repertoires in COVID-19 (dated by TCRdb to the early 2020s). The library was built by means of the immunoSEQ multiplex PCR assay. What TCRdb holds here is the immuneACCESS table cut down to in-frame rearrangements. Part of the clones is not present; checked against another copy, under half of the missing clones reflect an unresolved V gene, and the others are unexplained. Present in this sample are about 160,000 clones, over 80% of which were seen just once. Roughly 3.9% of the sample goes to the ten largest clones. The material sequenced was peripheral blood. These receptors all come from a woman aged 55-70 years who had recovered from COVID-19.

V gene TRBV6-5 combines with J gene TRBJ1-3; 12 bases match TRBD1. The V and J ends lost 0 bases and 5 bases, in that order; junction bases with no gene match: 2. This CDR3 region has 16 residues. CDR1 and CDR2 (germline): MNHEY, SVGAGI. DNA for the CDR3: TGTGCCAGCAGTTACTCGGGACAGGGGGCTAGAAACACCATATATTTT. This gives the protein CASSYSGQGARNTIYF.

This chain uses TRBV11-2 with TRBJ1-2, with unresolved D. The CDR3 consists of 16 residues. Trimming took 0 bases from V and 6 from J, leaving 17 bases between them. Germline lookup yields CDR1 SGHAT and CDR2 FQNNGV. The CDR3 loop is CASSLDWREPPDGYTF. The CDR3 DNA is TGTGCCAGCAGCTTAGACTGGAGGGAACCGCCTGATGGCTACACCTTC.

This clone was detected only once. The CDR3 region has the DNA TGCGCCAGCAGCTTTTATACAGGGGCTGGGGCCAACGTCCTGACTTTC. Its translation: CASSFYTGAGANVLTF. J is TRBJ2-6 and V is TRBV5-1; 7 bases match TRBD1. Germline V gives CDR1 SGHRS, CDR2 YFSETQ. The CDR3 is 16 amino acids. Unmatched junction bases numbered 4, after V lost 2 bases and J lost 2 bases.

This clone was detected a few times. The chain is built from TRBV24-1 and TRBJ2-1; D is unresolved. Germline V gene sequence: CDR1 KGHDR, CDR2 SFDVKD. The CDR3 has 11 amino acids. Trimming left V 12 bases short and J 1 base short, with 6 bases between. The CDR3 DNA reads as TGTGCCGCAGGATCCTACAATGAGCAGTTCTTC. Translating gives CAAGSYNEQFF.

This chain connects TRBV11-3 to TRBJ2-1; maybe TRBD1 (5 bases). Germline-derived CDR1 and CDR2 are SGHNT and YENEEA. This CDR3 comprises 13 residues. The V end was cut by 6 bases, the J end by 5 bases, with 11 bases between. The CDR3 bases are TGTGCCAGCAGGAAAGACAGCCACAATGAGCAGTTCTTC. The encoded protein is CASRKDSHNEQFF.

There are a few counts of this clone. The V call is TRBV11-1, the J call TRBJ2-7, with D perhaps TRBD2 (5 bases). With 5 bases removed from V and 5 bases from J, the gap between germline ends came to 16 bases. The CDR3 is made up of 14 amino acids. Germline V gene lookup returns CDR1 SGHAT and CDR2 FQDESV (reference sequence). CDR3 region: CASSRAAPGDEQYF. The CDR3 region has the DNA TGTGCCAGCAGCCGAGCGGCCCCGGGTGACGAGCAGTACTTC.